Given below is one TCR beta chain in context. The target antigen is unknown. These data belong to a study of T cell responses to AZD1222 COVID-19 vaccine. Study findings and constraints: Spike-spanning, vaccine-associated CD4 TCRs were dominant at 160-218 and 743-854. Possibly, clonal diversity was underestimated; donors were largely white British and included more females. Unmutated variant regions are reportedly targeted by nearly half of spike-specific TCRs.

Using immunoSEQ multiplex PCR, the repertoire was profiled, and TCRdb retains in-frame clones only, with some absent. The sample shows 150,000 to 200,000 clones, about 90% of them seen only once. The TCR was taken from an adult in good health. The source material was peripheral blood, sampled on day 0 of AZD1222 vaccination.

The CDR3 here is CASSISRSSSYEQYF. CDR3 sequence (DNA): TGTGCCAGTAGTATCAGCAGGAGCAGCTCCTACGAGCAGTACTTC. The chain couples TRBV19 to TRBJ2-7, with D unresolved. Germline values: CDR1 LNHDA, CDR2 SQIVND (reference sequence). The CDR3 spans 15 residues. V was pared by 3 bases and J by 0 bases, with 12 bases between.